Shown below are 28 T cell receptor beta chains from a single sample sequenced in a study of regulatory T cells in long-lasting Graves disease. The authors built TCR beta libraries using iRepertoire HTBI primers and Arm-PCR of CDR3 regions. TCRdb used MiXCR to reprocess the multiplex PCR reads, holding one entry per CDR3 protein. The sample consists of some 280,000 distinct CDR3 sequences, around 23% of them appearing once. The time point denotes: persistent/refractory GD, antithyroid drugs over 5 years with positive TRAb. Isolated PBMC RNA provided the starting material for the TCR library. The sequencing here drew on peripheral blood mononuclear cells (PBMCs), taken when the disease was refractory, from a patient treated with antithyroid drugs. The receptors originated from a female donor with Graves disease.

Ten or more counts support this clonotype. This chain uses TRBV28 with TRBJ2-5; 9 bases match TRBD2. The V segment lost 2 bases and the J segment 4 bases; nucleotides outside the gene matches: 5. This CDR3 has 15 residues. Germline values: CDR1 MDHEN, CDR2 SYDVKM. The CDR3 nucleotides are TGTGCCAGCAGTTTAATACGGCGGGAGGGAGAGACCCAGTACTTC. This codes for CASSLIRREGETQYF.

The V call is TRBV7-2, the J call TRBJ2-5; TRBD2 agrees at 8 bases. Losses at the gene ends were 5 bases for V and 5 bases for J; bases not matched to a gene: 16. The CDR3 consists of 17 residues. Germline-derived CDR1 and CDR2 are SGHTA and FQGNSA. CDR3 sequence reads: CASSLLGSGKAYETQYF. The CDR3 bases are TGTGCCAGCAGCCTGTTGGGTAGCGGGAAGGCGTATGAGACCCAGTACTTC.

This clonotype was seen at least ten times. J is TRBJ2-1 and V is TRBV30, with D perhaps TRBD1 or TRBD2 (5 bases each). The CDR3 totals 14 residues. V was clipped by 3 bases and J by 4 bases, with 13 bases between them. Germline V gene sequence: CDR1 GTSNPN, CDR2 SVGIG (reference sequence). The CDR3 nucleotides are TGTGCCTGGAGGGGACCCGTAGCGTACAATGAGCAGTTCTTC. Amino acids: CAWRGPVAYNEQFF.

This clonotype has a handful of counts. The V and J genes are TRBV20-1 and TRBJ1-4, with D possibly TRBD1 on 6 matching bases. V lost 3 bases, J lost 7 bases, and 24 bases lay in between. The CDR3 consists of 17 residues. Per the germline V gene, CDR1 is DFQATT and CDR2 is SNEGSKA (reference sequence). The CDR3 coding sequence is TGCAGTGCTAGTGGATCGGGACAAGGCTCAATTTCTGAAAAACTGTTTTTT. Its translation is CSASGSGQGSISEKLFF.

The V gene is TRBV12-3 or TRBV12-4, the J gene TRBJ2-2; no firm D call. V was trimmed by 2 bases and J by 6 bases, leaving 16 bases between them. The CDR3 runs 16 residues. CDR3 sequence: CASSLSYNRFPGELFF. CDR3 DNA sequence: TGTGCCAGCAGTTTATCATATAATCGTTTCCCCGGGGAGCTGTTTTTT.

There are many counts of this clonotype. This sequence joins TRBV28 and TRBJ2-7, with 12 nucleotides matching TRBD2. The germline CDR1 and CDR2 sequences are MDHEN and SYDVKM. The CDR3 spans 16 residues. J gave up 3 bases and V 4 bases, and 7 bases lay outside the gene matches. The CDR3 nucleotides are TGTGCCAGCAGTTCCGTTGAACTAGCGGGGGGCTACGAGCAGTACTTC. This codes for CASSSVELAGGYEQYF. Variable domain in full (rest from reference TRBV28 and TRBJ2-7): DVKVTQSSRYLVKRTGEKVFLECVQDMDHENMFWYRQDPGLGLRLIYFSYDVKMKEKGDIPEGYSVSREKKERFSLILESASTNQTSMYLCASSSVELAGGYEQYFGPGTRLTVT.

This clonotype was observed many times. The chain is built from TRBV28 and TRBJ1-6; no clear D. CDR3 length equals 16 residues. CDR1 is MDHEN, CDR2 SYDVKM, per germline. The ends were cut back, 6 bases at V and 0 bases at J, with 12 bases in the middle. This CDR3 reads CASRVLGSSYNSPLHF. The CDR3 region has the DNA TGTGCCAGCAGGGTGTTGGGCAGCTCCTATAATTCACCCCTCCACTTT.

The chain is built from TRBV6-6 and TRBJ1-1, with D possibly matching TRBD1 (6 bases). This CDR3 is 15 amino acids long. CDR1 is MNHNY, CDR2 SVGAGI, per germline (reference sequence). V lost 0 bases and J 7 bases, leaving 15 bases between the germline ends. This chain's CDR3 is CASSYSPGGGDEAFF. The DNA for the CDR3 is TGTGCCAGCAGTTACTCGCCGGGGGGCGGGGATGAAGCTTTCTTT.

The V and J genes are TRBV7-9 and TRBJ2-5; possibly TRBD2 for D (5 bases). V was shortened by 5 bases and J by 5 bases, with 21 bases between the two germline ends. Germline assignment: CDR1 SEHNR and CDR2 FQNEAQ (reference sequence). This CDR3 spans 16 amino acids. CDR3: CASSPHAPSRLETQYF. In nucleotides, the CDR3 is TGTGCCAGCAGCCCTCATGCTCCTAGCCGCCTGGAGACCCAGTACTTC. Together with reference TRBV7-9 and TRBJ2-5, the CDR3 gives the full variable domain: DTGVSQNPRHKITKRGQNVTFRCDPISEHNRLYWYRQTLGQGPEFLTYFQNEAQLEKSRLLSDRFSAERPKGSFSTLEIQRTEQGDSAMYLCASSPHAPSRLETQYFGPGTRLLVL.

This clonotype has only a few counts. The chain couples TRBV28 to TRBJ2-7; a weak D match, TRBD1 (6 bases). Looked up from germline, CDR1 is MDHEN and CDR2 is SYDVKM. The V and J ends lost 6 bases and 13 bases respectively, with 19 bases between them. The CDR3 has 12 residues. DNA of the CDR3: TGTGCCAGCAGCTTTACGCTGGGACACCCATACTTC. Translating gives CASSFTLGHPYF.

This clonotype was recorded at least ten times. The genes are TRBV28 and TRBJ1-5; D uncertain. Trimming removed 6 bases at V and 4 bases at J, with 22 bases between. The CDR3 runs 17 residues. The V gene's germline CDR1 is MDHEN and CDR2 SYDVKM. In nucleotides, the CDR3 is TGTGCCAGCAGAACAAGGGATGGGGTAGAAGCAAATCAGCCCCAGCATTTT. Its protein is CASRTRDGVEANQPQHF.

The chain carries TRBV7-2 and TRBJ2-2; D is unresolved. This CDR3 contains 13 residues. The V gene's germline CDR1 is SGHTA and CDR2 FQGNSA. The V end lost 6 bases, the J end lost 4 bases, and 9 bases lay between the germline ends. CDR3: CASRKGGTGELFF. The CDR3 bases are TGTGCCAGCAGAAAGGGTGGCACCGGGGAGCTGTTTTTT.

The chain joins TRBV3-1 to TRBJ1-4, with D possibly being TRBD1 (5 bases). From germline, CDR1 is LGHDT and CDR2 YNNKEL (reference sequence). V was trimmed by 0 bases and J by 0 bases, leaving 5 bases between them. The CDR3 covers 15 residues. The chain's CDR3 is CASSQEGATNEKLFF. The CDR3 nucleotides are TGTGCCAGCAGCCAAGAGGGGGCAACTAATGAAAAACTGTTTTTT.

This clonotype was seen more than once but under ten times. The chain joins TRBV19 to TRBJ1-5, with D tentatively TRBD1 (6 bases). Trimming shortened V by 5 bases and J by 3 bases, and 14 bases separated the two germline ends. Germline values: CDR1 LNHDA, CDR2 SQIVND (reference sequence). The CDR3 sequence is 15 residues long. The CDR3 nucleotides read TGTGCCAGTAGTTTCTCTTCGGGGGCCAATCAGCCCCAGCATTTT. Translation: CASSFSSGANQPQHF.

This clonotype was counted only a few times. The V call is TRBV19, the J call TRBJ2-7; D gene ambiguous. Germline CDR1 LNHDA, CDR2 SQIVND (reference sequence). V gave up 3 bases and J gave up 7 bases, with 7 bases separating them. This CDR3 region has 11 residues. Here the CDR3 reads CASSILEEQYF. For the CDR3, the DNA is TGTGCCAGTAGTATCTTAGAGGAGCAGTACTTC. The complete variable domain, with remaining parts taken from reference TRBV19 and TRBJ2-7, reads DGGITQSPKYLFRKEGQNVTLSCEQNLNHDAMYWYRQDPGQGLRLIYYSQIVNDFQKGDIAEGYSVSREKKESFPLTVTSAQKNPTAFYLCASSILEEQYFGPGTRLTVT.

The count of this clonotype is one. The J gene is TRBJ2-5, the V gene TRBV20-1; possibly TRBD1 for D (5 bases). The germline V and J ends were trimmed by 2 bases and 4 bases, with 20 bases remaining between them. The CDR3 is 16 residues long. Germline values: CDR1 DFQATT, CDR2 SNEGSKA (reference sequence). The CDR3 loop is CSARLPTGGVLETQYF. CDR3 in DNA: TGCAGTGCTAGACTCCCCACAGGTGGGGTGTTAGAGACCCAGTACTTC.

The rearrangement uses TRBV6-1 and TRBJ2-7; 7 nucleotides align to TRBD1. This CDR3 is built from 13 residues. CDR1 and CDR2 from the germline V gene are MNHNS and SASEGT. V dropped 1 base and J dropped 6; count of bases not matched to a gene: 3. CDR3 in DNA: TGTGCCAGCAGTGAAGGACAGGGAACCGAGCAGTACTTC. The encoded protein is CASSEGQGTEQYF.

This clonotype has only a few counts. The V call is TRBV7-2, the J call TRBJ1-6; D remains ambiguous. The V gene's germline CDR1 is SGHTA and CDR2 FQGNSA. This CDR3 has 16 amino acids. V was cut by 5 bases and J by 0 bases, with 11 bases left in between. The CDR3 DNA reads TGTGCCAGCAGCGCCACTCGGAGCTCCTATAATTCACCCCTCCACTTT. Translation: CASSATRSSYNSPLHF. Variable domain in full (rest from reference TRBV7-2 and TRBJ1-6): GAGVSQSPSNKVTEKGKDVELRCDPISGHTALYWYRQSLGQGLEFLIYFQGNSAPDKSGLPSDRFSAERTGGSVSTLTIQRTQQEDSAVYLCASSATRSSYNSPLHFGNGTRLTVT.

This CDR3 reads CASSLEAPNSPLHF. For the CDR3, the DNA is TGTGCCAGCAGCTTAGAAGCCCCCAATTCACCCCTCCACTTT. The rearrangement uses TRBV7-9 and TRBJ1-6; D gene uncertain. The germline V gene encodes CDR1 SEHNR and CDR2 FQNEAQ (reference sequence). The CDR3 spans 14 residues. The ends were cut back, 1 base at V and 7 bases at J, with 8 bases in the middle.

In regard to this clonotype: A much larger clone lies one base from this, so it may be a read error. The conserved closing phenylalanine or tryptophan is absent in this CDR3, likely reflecting a read error. V is TRBV28 and J is TRBJ1-1; perhaps TRBD1 as D (6 bases). The CDR3 runs to 14 residues. V lost 8 bases and J 5 bases, leaving 18 bases between the germline ends. Germline V gene sequence: CDR1 MDHEN, CDR2 SYDVKM. The CDR3 DNA reads TGTGCCAGCCTTGGGGGGCAAGGTGGGACTGAAGCTTTCCTT. Protein sequence: CASLGGQGGTEAFL.

This clonotype was seen a few times. The CDR3 region is CASSYDDGGDFEKLFF. The CDR3 region has the DNA TGTGCCAGCAGTTACGACGATGGGGGTGATTTTGAAAAACTGTTTTTT. V is TRBV6-2 or TRBV6-3 and J is TRBJ1-4; tentative D call: TRBD1 (5 bases). This CDR3 contains 16 residues. V was trimmed by 2 bases and J by 7 bases, leaving 17 bases between them. Germline V gene sequence: CDR1 MNHEY, CDR2 SVGEGT.

At least ten counts were recorded for this clonotype. In DNA, the CDR3 is TGTGCCTGGAGGGCGAGCTCCTATAATTCACCCCTCCACTTT. Its translation: CAWRASSYNSPLHF. The genes are TRBV30 and TRBJ1-6; no clear D gene. The CDR3 length is 14 residues. V was trimmed by 3 bases and J by 0 bases, leaving 6 bases between them. Per germline, CDR1 GTSNPN and CDR2 SVGIG (reference sequence).

The gene calls are TRBV20-1 and TRBJ1-2; D is undetermined. The germline CDR1 and CDR2 sequences are DFQATT and SNEGSKA (reference sequence). With 3 bases removed from V and 8 bases from J, the gap between germline ends came to 10 bases. The CDR3 extends over 11 amino acids. CDR3 sequence (DNA): TGCAGTGCTAGTGAATTTGGGGGCTACACCTTC. This sequence encodes CSASEFGGYTF.

Many counts were recorded for this clonotype. The V and J genes are TRBV12-3 or TRBV12-4 and TRBJ1-1; 8 bases agree with TRBD1. V lost 2 bases, J lost 6 bases, and 2 bases stayed unmatched. The CDR3 extends over 13 amino acids. In DNA, the CDR3 is TGTGCCAGCAGTTTACAGGGGGCTTCTGAAGCTTTCTTT. The encoded protein is CASSLQGASEAFF.

This chain joins TRBV11-2 and TRBJ2-3, with a possible D match to TRBD2 (6 bases). Germline assignment: CDR1 SGHAT and CDR2 FQNNGV. V lost 2 bases, J lost 2 bases, and 14 bases lay in between. The CDR3 is 16 amino acids. CDR3 protein: CASSLLGGGITDTQYF. The DNA of the CDR3 is TGTGCCAGCAGCTTACTCGGAGGAGGGATCACAGATACGCAGTATTTT.

Ten or more counts support this clonotype. The chain uses TRBV11-2 and TRBJ1-1; D is perhaps TRBD1 (5 bases). Deletions cut 0 bases from V and 3 bases from J, with 17 bases between. Per the germline V gene, CDR1 is SGHAT and CDR2 is FQNNGV. This CDR3 is built from 17 residues. DNA for the CDR3: TGTGCCAGCAGCTTAGATCGGGGGGGGGAGTGGGACACTGAAGCTTTCTTT. This translates into CASSLDRGGEWDTEAFF.

The table lists this clonotype with many counts. The J gene is TRBJ2-7, the V gene TRBV6-1, with 9 bases fitting TRBD1. The CDR3 is made up of 13 amino acids. Germline lookup yields CDR1 MNHNS and CDR2 SASEGT. Germline trimming cut 6 bases from V and 2 bases from J; bases unmatched to any gene: 2. This CDR3 is CASRRQGAYEQYF. CDR3 in DNA: TGTGCCAGCAGACGACAGGGGGCCTACGAGCAGTACTTC.

Written as DNA, the CDR3 is TGTGCCAGTAGTGTAGCGGGGAGCTCCTACAATGAGCAGTTCTTC. Amino acid sequence: CASSVAGSSYNEQFF. The chain employs TRBV19 and TRBJ2-1, with TRBD2 matching 8 bases. Germline-derived CDR1 and CDR2 are LNHDA and SQIVND (reference sequence). The length of the CDR3 is 15 residues. Unmatched junction bases numbered 3, after V lost 5 bases and J lost 0 bases.